This T cell receptor beta chain came from a study of shared clonotypes between healthy human individuals. Study summary: Two women and three men aged 18 to 49 served as donors. For every donor, three CD4 naive, three CD4 memory, two CD8 naive and one CD8 memory plates were used. Study-wide points: The sharing of 4.5% to 5.5% of naive CD4 clonotypes was seen across a few donors.

Deep was the level at which the assay was run. The protocol was immunoSEQ multiplex PCR, while the TCRdb copy is restricted to in-frame clones and leaves out a portion. This table has about 2 million clones, 85% to 95% appearing once. The germline V gene encodes CDR1 MDHEN and CDR2 SYDVKM. The CDR3 has 12 amino acids. V dropped 4 bases and J dropped 6 bases, with 9 bases sitting between them. Remarks on this clone: Its specificity is not known.

CD45RO-negative cells were positively selected for CCR7, leaving out terminally differentiated effector memory CD45RA+ cells. The V gene is TRBV28, the J gene TRBJ1-2; a possible D gene is TRBD1 (5 bases). The sequence was collected from a man between 18 and 35 years old in good health. The sequenced material came from naive CD8+ T cells sorted from blood. CDR3 sequence reads: CASSSTVNGYTF. The CDR3, as DNA: TGTGCCAGCAGTTCGACAGTAAATGGCTACACCTTC.